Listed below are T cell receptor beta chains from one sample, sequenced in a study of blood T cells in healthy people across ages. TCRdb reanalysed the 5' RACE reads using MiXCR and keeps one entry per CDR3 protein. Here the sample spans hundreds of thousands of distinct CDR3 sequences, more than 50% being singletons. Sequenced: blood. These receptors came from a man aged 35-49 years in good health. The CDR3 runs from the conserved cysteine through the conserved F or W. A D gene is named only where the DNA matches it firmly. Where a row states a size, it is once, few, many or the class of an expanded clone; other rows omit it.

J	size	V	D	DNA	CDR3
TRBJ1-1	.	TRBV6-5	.	TGTGCCAGCAGTTACGGTTCAATGGACGCGTGGACTTTCTTT	CASSYGSMDAWTFF
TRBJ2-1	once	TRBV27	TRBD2	TGTGCCAGCAGTAACCCCTCCGGGACTAGCGTCAATGAGCAGTTCTTC	CASSNPSGTSVNEQFF
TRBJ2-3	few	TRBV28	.	TGTGCCAGCACAGGGACCCAGGGAGATACGCAGTATTTT	CASTGTQGDTQYF
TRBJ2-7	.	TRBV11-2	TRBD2	TGTGCCAGCAGGTTAGCGGGAGGGACTTACGAGCAGTACTTC	CASRLAGGTYEQYF
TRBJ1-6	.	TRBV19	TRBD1	TGTGCCAGTAGGGAGCCGGGACAGCATAATTCACCCCTCCACTTT	CASREPGQHNSPLHF
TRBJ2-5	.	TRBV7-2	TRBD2	TGTGCCAGCAGCTTCGCCGGGACTAGCGGGGGCGGTGAGACCCAGTACTTC	CASSFAGTSGGGETQYF
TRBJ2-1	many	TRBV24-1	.	TGTGCCACCAGTGTTAGGAGCACAGGGATTTTCTACAATGAGCAGTTCTTC	CATSVRSTGIFYNEQFF
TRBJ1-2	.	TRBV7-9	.	TGTGCCAGCAGCCTACAGACCTATGGCTTCACCTTC	CASSLQTYGFTF
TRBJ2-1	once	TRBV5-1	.	TGCGCCAGCAGCTTTAGAATCAGTCGCCGAGAACCGGGACTCCACAATGAGCAGTTCTTC	CASSFRISRREPGLHNEQFF
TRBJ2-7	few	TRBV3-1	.	TGTGCCAGCAGCCAAGTCCCGGTGTCCGAGCAGTACTTC	CASSQVPVSEQYF
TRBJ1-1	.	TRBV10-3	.	TGTACCATCAGAGATACGGGGGGATTAAACACTGAAGCTTTCTTT	CTIRDTGGLNTEAFF
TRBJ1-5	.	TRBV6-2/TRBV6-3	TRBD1	TGTGCCAGCAGTCACAGGGGTTATAGCAATCAGCCCCAGCATTTT	CASSHRGYSNQPQHF
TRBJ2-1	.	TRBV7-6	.	TGTGCCAGCAGCTTAGGGGTTGTGAGTTTCTCCTACAATGAGCAGTTCTTC	CASSLGVVSFSYNEQFF
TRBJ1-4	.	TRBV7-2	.	TGTGCCAGCAGCTTAGACGGACGCAACGATGAAAAACTGTTTTTT	CASSLDGRNDEKLFF
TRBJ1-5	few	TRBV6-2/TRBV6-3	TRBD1	TGTGCCAGCAGTATAACGCCCTCGGACAGGGGGGAAAATCAGCCCCAGCATTTT	CASSITPSDRGENQPQHF
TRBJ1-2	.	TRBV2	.	TGTGCCAGCAGTGGGAGCAGGAACCGTGGCTACACCTTC	CASSGSRNRGYTF
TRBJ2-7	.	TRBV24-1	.	TGTGCCACCAGTTCGGGCGGATACGAGCAGTACTTC	CATSSGGYEQYF
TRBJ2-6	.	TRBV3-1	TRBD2	TGTGCCAGCGGCCCGTCGGGGGGGCAGAGCTCTGGGGCCAACGTCCTGACTTTC	CASGPSGGQSSGANVLTF
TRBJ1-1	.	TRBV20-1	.	TGCAGTGCTAGTGTATATGGGGTCGGGGACACTGAAGCTTTCTTT	CSASVYGVGDTEAFF
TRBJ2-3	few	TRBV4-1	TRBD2	TGCGCCAGCAGCCGATCCGGGACTAGCGACACAGATACGCAGTATTTT	CASSRSGTSDTDTQYF
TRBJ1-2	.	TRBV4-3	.	TGCGCCAGCAGCCAATGGGATGGCTATGGCTACACCTTC	CASSQWDGYGYTF
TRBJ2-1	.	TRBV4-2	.	TGTGCCAGCAGCCAAGCGATACGGAACAATGAGCAGTTCTTC	CASSQAIRNNEQFF
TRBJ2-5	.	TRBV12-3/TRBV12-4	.	TGTGCCAGCAGGGTTATCCCGGGGGAAGAGACCCAGTACTTC	CASRVIPGEETQYF
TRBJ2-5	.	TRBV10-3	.	TGTGCCATCAGTGACGGGACGGCCCAAGAGACCCAGTACTTC	CAISDGTAQETQYF